This T cell receptor (beta chain) was sequenced in a study of CD8 T cells in ankylosing spondylitis. CDR3 length: 17 residues. Germline CDR1 MNHEY, CDR2 SVGEGT. V was shortened by 1 base and J by 0 bases, with 13 bases between the two germline ends. TCRdb re-derived calls from the 5' RACE reads in MiXCR, one entry per CDR3 protein. The data show approximately 150,000 distinct CDR3 sequences, with around 42% seen just once and 13% to 15% held by the top ten. This sequence joins TRBV6-2 or TRBV6-3 and TRBJ1-5, with D possibly TRBD1 on 6 matching bases. Sample: synovial fluid, either unsorted or a sorted T cell fraction (not recorded which). The sequence derives from a male donor with ankylosing spondylitis. CDR3 sequence: CASSYWLGGHSNQPQHF. CDR3 DNA sequence: TGTGCCAGCAGTTACTGGCTGGGGGGCCATAGCAATCAGCCCCAGCATTTT.